This T cell receptor (beta chain) was captured by sequencing in a study of shared clonotypes between healthy human individuals. Naive-designated CD8 cells lacked CD45RO, were positively enriched for CCR7, and omitted terminally differentiated effector memory CD45RA+ cells. Germline values: CDR1 MNHEY, CDR2 SVGAGI. Trimming shortened V by 7 bases and J by 3 bases, and 13 bases separated the two germline ends. CDR3 length equals 13 residues. Sequencing was performed with immunoSEQ multiplex PCR; in TCRdb, only in-frame clones are kept and a portion is missing. The table has roughly 2 million clones, approximately 94% seen once; the top ten hold more than 0.95%.

This chain joins TRBV6-5 and TRBJ2-7, with a weak D call TRBD1 (6 bases). The source material was naive CD8+ T cells sorted from blood. The clonotype originates from a man aged 18 to 30 in good health. CDR3 coding DNA: TGTGCCAGCACCGAGGACAGAAACTACGAGCAGTACTTC. Protein sequence: CASTEDRNYEQYF.